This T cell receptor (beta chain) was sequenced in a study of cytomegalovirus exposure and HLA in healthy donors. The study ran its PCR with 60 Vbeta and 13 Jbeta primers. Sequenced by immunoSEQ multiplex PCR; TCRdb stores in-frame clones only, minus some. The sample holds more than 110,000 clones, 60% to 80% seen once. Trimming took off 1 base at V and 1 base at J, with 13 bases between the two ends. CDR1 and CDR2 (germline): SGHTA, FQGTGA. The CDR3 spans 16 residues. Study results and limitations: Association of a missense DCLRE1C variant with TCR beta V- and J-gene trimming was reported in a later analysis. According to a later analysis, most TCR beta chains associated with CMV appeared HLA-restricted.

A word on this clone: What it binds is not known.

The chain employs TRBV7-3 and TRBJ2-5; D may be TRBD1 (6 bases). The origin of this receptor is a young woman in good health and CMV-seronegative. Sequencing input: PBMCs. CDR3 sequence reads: CASSLRAGEPQETQYF. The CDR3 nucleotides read TGTGCCAGCAGCTTAAGGGCAGGGGAGCCCCAAGAGACCCAGTACTTC.